This T cell receptor beta chain was sequenced during a study of persistence of HIV-infected CD4 T cells. Cells were stimulated with CMV-infected fibroblast lysates at roughly 10 ug/mL. CD40L-negative CD69-negative CD45RO-high memory CD4+ T cells were sorted as populations depleted of antigen-responding cells. The length of the CDR3 is 17 residues. The V segment lost 3 bases and the J segment 0 bases; nucleotides outside the gene matches: 4. CDR1 and CDR2 (germline): MGHRA, YSYEKL. The libraries were made with immunoSEQ version 4 in survey mode. Only in-frame clones appear in the TCRdb table, and some are missing; sequencing was by immunoSEQ multiplex PCR. The data hold roughly 41,000 clones, with about 85% observed a single time. As for this clone: What it binds is not known.

The sequence was obtained from an adult man with HIV who was CMV-seropositive. Here the sequenced sample was CD4+ T cells sorted from PBMCs after approximately 18-hour stimulation, taken from a patient who received antiretroviral therapy. The chain joins TRBV4-1 to TRBJ2-2, with 10 nucleotides matching TRBD2. Here the CDR3 DNA reads TGCGCCAGCAGCCATACAAGCGGGGGGGCGAACACCGGGGAGCTGTTTTTT. It codes for CASSHTSGGANTGELFF.